This is a list of T cell receptor beta chains from one sample in a study of T-cell reconstitution after alpha-beta-depleted transplantation in children. One entry per CDR3 protein, called by TCRdb with MiXCR from the PCR reads. The sample lists about 610,000 distinct CDR3 sequences, around 27% occurring once. Sequencing was performed on PBMCs, taken before TCRalphabeta/CD19-depleted stem cell transplant. The receptors derive from a boy under two years old with Wiskott-Aldrich syndrome, due to receive a stem cell transplant. Each CDR3 is given with its conserved first and last residue. Fields, in order: J gene, D gene, V gene, clone size, CDR3 protein, CDR3 DNA. The D gene is left open where the match is weak. Clone size is stated in some rows and not others, as once, few, many or a class when expanded.

TRBJ2-1 TRBD1 TRBV18 . CASSPREGGEQFF TGTGCCAGCTCACCACGGGAAGGGGGCGAGCAGTTCTTC
TRBJ1-4 . TRBV29-1 few CSVARSAGTNEKLFF TGCAGCGTTGCTCGGTCGGCGGGAACTAATGAAAAACTGTTTTTT
TRBJ2-5 . TRBV15 . CATSRVVTGPNQETQYF TGTGCCACCAGCAGAGTGGTGACAGGACCGAACCAAGAGACCCAGTACTTC
TRBJ1-6 . TRBV20-1 few CSAGGDWTSPLHF TGCAGTGCTGGGGGGGACTGGACTTCACCCCTCCACTTT
TRBJ1-2 . TRBV12-3/TRBV12-4 . CASSLWGDGYTF TGTGCCAGCAGTTTGTGGGGGGACGGCTACACCTTC
TRBJ2-5 . TRBV7-8 few CASSLAGGNRGQYF TGTGCCAGCAGCTTAGCGGGAGGAAATAGGGGCCAGTACTTC
TRBJ1-2 TRBD1 TRBV27 . CASSPPPGQGGGYTF TGTGCCAGCAGTCCTCCCCCGGGACAGGGGGGTGGCTACACCTTC
TRBJ2-3 . TRBV3-1 . CASSRGDPYTDTQYF TGTGCCAGCAGCCGTGGGGACCCTTATACAGATACGCAGTATTTT
TRBJ2-5 TRBD2 TRBV5-1 . CASSLIAGVGQETQYF TGCGCCAGCAGCTTAATAGCGGGAGTAGGTCAAGAGACCCAGTACTTC
TRBJ1-6 . TRBV7-8 . CASSTQGRSSPLHF TGTGCCAGCAGCACTCAAGGGAGGAGTTCACCCCTCCACTTT
TRBJ2-4 . TRBV27 few CASSLGAANNIQYF TGTGCCAGCAGTTTAGGGGCAGCAAATAACATTCAGTACTTC
TRBJ1-1 TRBD1 TRBV29-1 few CSVLRGQGGEAFF TGCAGCGTTCTGAGGGGACAGGGTGGTGAAGCTTTCTTT
TRBJ2-2 . TRBV5-1 many CASSLGGRTGELFF TGCGCCAGCAGCTTGGGAGGACGGACCGGGGAGCTGTTTTTT
TRBJ2-7 . TRBV20-1 few CSARAQTYEQYF TGCAGTGCTAGGGCACAGACCTACGAGCAGTACTTC
TRBJ2-2 . TRBV6-5 . CASSFILTGQLFF TGTGCCAGCAGTTTTATCCTAACCGGGCAGCTGTTTTTT
TRBJ2-3 . TRBV4-1 . CASSQRDYPDTQYF TGCGCCAGCAGCCAAAGAGACTATCCAGATACGCAGTATTTT
TRBJ2-7 TRBD2 TRBV5-1 few CASSFTSGSREQYF TGCGCCAGCAGCTTTACTAGCGGATCGCGGGAGCAGTACTTC
TRBJ2-3 . TRBV25-1 . CASSEQATDTQYF TGTGCCAGCAGTGAACAGGCTACAGATACGCAGTATTTT
TRBJ2-1 TRBD2 TRBV5-1 . CASSFFGTSGRPPTNEQFF TGCGCCAGCAGCTTCTTCGGGACTAGCGGGAGACCCCCCACCAATGAGCAGTTCTTC
TRBJ2-1 TRBD2 TRBV7-9 . CASSLLASGIGAAQQFF TGTGCCAGCAGCTTACTGGCTAGCGGGATCGGGGCTGCTCAGCAGTTCTTC
TRBJ2-5 . TRBV5-6 . CASSIETVGVETQYF TGTGCCAGCAGCATAGAGACAGTGGGGGTAGAGACCCAGTACTTC
TRBJ2-1 TRBD2 TRBV7-3 . CASSFRMTSGNEQFF TGTGCCAGCAGCTTCCGGATGACTAGCGGGAATGAGCAGTTCTTC
TRBJ2-3 TRBD2 TRBV6-5 . CASSNRTSGRPGTQYF TGTGCCAGCAGTAACCGGACTAGCGGGAGACCGGGTACGCAGTATTTT